Listed below are T cell receptor beta chains from one sample, sequenced in a study of T cells in localized non-small cell lung cancer. TCRdb's table, derived via immunoSEQ multiplex PCR, lists solely in-frame clones and lacks some. This sample has around 100,000 clones, with roughly 87% found just once. Sample: peripheral blood, taken before any cancer treatment. The receptors derive from a man aged 35-75 years with stage I squamous cell lung carcinoma. The CDR3 runs from the conserved cysteine through the conserved F or W. D genes are given only for firm matches. Only part of the rows carry a size: once, few, many, or a class if the clone is expanded.

TGTGCCAGCGGGACAGGGAGCTACGAGCAGTACTTC	CASGTGSYEQYF	TRBV19	TRBJ2-7	TRBD1	.
TGTGCCAGCCTCCTGCAAGAGACCCAGTACTTC	CASLLQETQYF	TRBV7-2	TRBJ2-5	.	.
TGCGCCAGCAGCCCGGGACAGATCGTTGATGAAGCTTTCTTT	CASSPGQIVDEAFF	TRBV5-1	TRBJ1-1	TRBD1	.
TGTGCCATCAGTGGGACAGCTAATGAGCAGTTCTTC	CAISGTANEQFF	TRBV10-3	TRBJ2-1	.	.
TGTGCCAGCACCCTCGTGGGGCAGCAAGAGACCCAGTACTTC	CASTLVGQQETQYF	TRBV5-4	TRBJ2-5	.	.
TGTGCCAGTAGTATAGATGCAGGGTTGGGAACTGAAGCTTTCTTT	CASSIDAGLGTEAFF	TRBV19	TRBJ1-1	.	few
TGCAGCGTTGAAGGAGGAGCCAAAAACATTCAGTACTTC	CSVEGGAKNIQYF	TRBV29-1	TRBJ2-4	.	.
TGTGCCAGCAGTTTTAGCAGGGAAACTGAAGCTTTCTTT	CASSFSRETEAFF	TRBV7-9	TRBJ1-1	.	.
TGTGCCAGCACCCCCCAGGGGAGTTATGGCTACACCTTC	CASTPQGSYGYTF	TRBV7-9	TRBJ1-2	.	.
TGCGCCAGCAGCCCCGGGAGCGTGCAGTACTTC	CASSPGSVQYF	TRBV5-1	TRBJ2-7	.	.
TGCGCCAGCAGCCTCCAGATCAGGGGGAATGAGCAGTTCTTC	CASSLQIRGNEQFF	TRBV5-1	TRBJ2-1	TRBD1	.
TGTGCCAGCAGCCAGGGTCCCAAGGGCGGGGAGCTGTTTTTT	CASSQGPKGGELFF	TRBV7-6	TRBJ2-2	.	.
TGTGCCAGCAGTTTTGGCGGCAGGGTTCAGCCCCAGCATTTT	CASSFGGRVQPQHF	TRBV28	TRBJ1-5	.	.
TGTGCCAGTAGGCCGGGAGGGAAGAGAGTACATGGCTACACCTTC	CASRPGGKRVHGYTF	TRBV28	TRBJ1-2	.	.
TGTGCCAGCAGCCCAAACCGCGGGGGGTTCTACAATGAGCAGTTCTTC	CASSPNRGGFYNEQFF	TRBV7-2	TRBJ2-1	TRBD2	.
TGTGCCACCTCGAAGCGGGGGCCTCCGTCCGAGCAGTTCTTC	CATSKRGPPSEQFF	TRBV15	TRBJ2-1	TRBD2	.
TGTGCCAGCAGCTTGTTCACGGGGAACCCTATACGTGGCTACACCTTC	CASSLFTGNPIRGYTF	TRBV5-6	TRBJ1-2	.	.
TGTGCCAGCAGCCCCGGGAGGAACACTGAAGCTTTCTTT	CASSPGRNTEAFF	TRBV11-3	TRBJ1-1	.	.
TGTGCCAGCTCACCGATGGGTCTGGGAATAAATCAGCCCCAGCATTTT	CASSPMGLGINQPQHF	TRBV18	TRBJ1-5	.	once
TGCGCCAGCAGTGAGTCGACTCGGATCCAGGGTCGGGGTGAAGCTTTCTTT	CASSESTRIQGRGEAFF	TRBV10-1	TRBJ1-1	.	.
TGTGCCAGCGCGCTGGCCAGGAACTATGGCTACACCTTC	CASALARNYGYTF	TRBV7-2	TRBJ1-2	.	.
TGCGCCAGCAGCTTGGGCGACAGGGGTGGCGGAAAACTGTTTTTT	CASSLGDRGGGKLFF	TRBV5-1	TRBJ1-4	TRBD1	.
TGTGCCAGCAGCCCTGGGACGGAGGAAGGTCAGCCCCAGCATTTT	CASSPGTEEGQPQHF	TRBV7-9	TRBJ1-5	.	.
TGCGCCAGCAGCGATCCTAGCGGGGGGGCCTACAATGAGCAGTTCTTC	CASSDPSGGAYNEQFF	TRBV5-1	TRBJ2-1	TRBD2	.
TGTGCCAGCAGCCCCCGGTTGACAGGAAGAACACCCCTCCACTTT	CASSPRLTGRTPLHF	TRBV28	TRBJ1-6	.	once
TGTGCCAGCAGTCTACAGACGAACACTGAAGCTTTCTTT	CASSLQTNTEAFF	TRBV7-2	TRBJ1-1	.	.
TGTGCCAGCAGCCCTCTAGGACAGGGGGTAACAGATACGCAGTATTTT	CASSPLGQGVTDTQYF	TRBV14	TRBJ2-3	TRBD1	.
TGTGCCAGCAGCTTATCTCAGAATCAGCCCCAGCATTTT	CASSLSQNQPQHF	TRBV7-2	TRBJ1-5	.	.
TGTGCCATCAGTGGGGGGACAGCTCGTAACACCGGGGAGCTGTTTTTT	CAISGGTARNTGELFF	TRBV10-3	TRBJ2-2	TRBD1	.
TGTGCCTGGAAACTGGCAGGGGTTCAGCCCCAGCATTTT	CAWKLAGVQPQHF	TRBV30	TRBJ1-5	.	many
TGTGCCAGCAGTTACCGAGACCCCTATGGCTACACCTTC	CASSYRDPYGYTF	TRBV6-6	TRBJ1-2	.	.
TGCAGCGTGGCCCTCTGGAAGGGCACTGAAGCTTTCTTT	CSVALWKGTEAFF	TRBV29-1	TRBJ1-1	.	.
TGTGCCAGTAGTGGGACAGCTAACACCGGGGAGCTGTTTTTT	CASSGTANTGELFF	TRBV19	TRBJ2-2	TRBD1	.
TGTGCCAGCAGCCTGGGACCAGTCCTCTCAAGCACAGATACGCAGTATTTT	CASSLGPVLSSTDTQYF	TRBV5-6	TRBJ2-3	.	few
TGTGCCAGCAGTCCACCCCCCGGGACTAGAGCCTACGAGCAGTACTTC	CASSPPPGTRAYEQYF	TRBV28	TRBJ2-7	TRBD2	.
TGCGCCAGCAGCTTGGGAACAGGGTTGGATACGCAGTATTTT	CASSLGTGLDTQYF	TRBV5-1	TRBJ2-3	.	.
TGTGCCAGCAGCTTAGCGTACCGGGGACAGGGGCAAATGAAGAATTCACCCCTCCACTTT	CASSLAYRGQGQMKNSPLHF	TRBV7-8	TRBJ1-6	TRBD1	.